The rows below give T cell receptor beta chains drawn from one sample of a study of PD-1 blockade in classical Hodgkin lymphoma. The method was immunoSEQ multiplex PCR; TCRdb's version includes in-frame clones alone and lacks a portion of them. Counted here are fewer than 90,000 clones, 93% occurring once; the ten biggest clones make up more than 2%. Sequencing was done on a sample of peripheral blood mononuclear cells (PBMCs). These TCRs come from a human donor with classical Hodgkin lymphoma. Both conserved end residues are part of each CDR3. A D gene is named only where the DNA matches it firmly. Size tells how often a clone was seen (once, few, many) or the class of an expanded clone, and some rows leave it out.

d_call	v_call	j_call	clone_size	cdr3_aa	cdr3_nt
.	TRBV18	TRBJ2-1	.	CASSPIGQNEQFF	TGTGCCAGCTCACCAATTGGTCAGAATGAGCAGTTCTTC
.	TRBV5-4	TRBJ1-1	once	CASSPRGQTNTEAFF	TGTGCCAGCAGCCCCCGAGGGCAGACTAACACTGAAGCTTTCTTT
.	TRBV2	TRBJ1-6	once	CASSEMGQVNSPLHF	TGTGCCAGCAGTGAGATGGGACAAGTCAATTCACCCCTCCACTTT
.	TRBV11-3	TRBJ2-6	.	CASSSGANVLTF	TGTGCCAGCAGCTCTGGGGCCAACGTCCTGACTTTC
.	TRBV15	TRBJ2-3	.	CATSRDWYGTDTQYF	TGTGCCACCAGCAGAGATTGGTACGGCACAGATACGCAGTATTTT
.	TRBV6-5	TRBJ2-7	.	CASSYPGGNYEQYF	TGTGCCAGCAGTTATCCCGGGGGTAACTACGAGCAGTACTTC
.	TRBV21-1	TRBJ1-1	.	CASSKRNGGTRGPSLNTEAFF	TGTGCCAGCAGCAAAAGGAACGGGGGGACAAGGGGCCCAAGTTTGAACACTGAAGCTTTCTTT
.	TRBV7-2	TRBJ2-3	.	CASSLSSSTDTQYF	TGTGCCAGCAGCCTATCTTCTAGCACAGATACGCAGTATTTT
.	TRBV19	TRBJ2-2	.	CASRERITGELFF	TGTGCCAGTAGGGAAAGAATCACCGGGGAGCTGTTTTTT
.	TRBV7-2	TRBJ2-6	.	CASSPKAGAGANVLTF	TGTGCCAGCAGCCCTAAGGCCGGGGCCGGGGCCAACGTCCTGACTTTC
TRBD1	TRBV6-5	TRBJ1-2	.	CASSYYGGQGYGYTF	TGTGCCAGCAGTTACTACGGGGGACAGGGGTATGGCTACACCTTC
.	TRBV7-2	TRBJ1-4	.	CASSPRSGSKKGKLFF	TGTGCCAGCAGCCCCCGGTCTGGGTCCAAGAAAGGAAAACTGTTTTTT
.	TRBV6-1	TRBJ2-1	once	CASSEYPGLPDPEQFF	TGTGCCAGCAGTGAATACCCCGGACTCCCAGACCCCGAGCAGTTCTTC
TRBD1	TRBV20-1	TRBJ1-2	.	CSAPGGYGYTF	TGCAGTGCTCCAGGGGGCTATGGCTACACCTTC
TRBD1	TRBV12-5	TRBJ1-5	few	CASGLGTEYQPQHF	TGTGCTAGTGGACTTGGGACAGAATATCAGCCCCAGCATTTT
TRBD1	TRBV7-2	TRBJ1-2	.	CASSSRTGANYGYTF	TGTGCCAGCAGCTCGCGGACAGGGGCAAACTATGGCTACACCTTC
.	TRBV28	TRBJ2-3	once	CASSWTERGGTQYF	TGTGCCAGCAGCTGGACCGAAAGAGGGGGGACGCAGTATTTT
.	TRBV6-5	TRBJ1-1	.	CASSYSRLSEAFF	TGTGCCAGCAGTTACTCGAGACTTTCCGAAGCTTTCTTT